This TCR beta chain was identified in a study of graft-versus-host responses after intestinal transplantation. The repertoire was sequenced with immunoSEQ multiplex PCR; TCRdb's copy has only in-frame clones and lacks some. The sample contains 15,000 to 25,000 clones, around three quarters of which appear only once. Trimming at V came to 2 bases and at J to 0 bases, leaving 5 bases not matched to a gene. The CDR3 is 16 amino acids. CDR1 and CDR2 (germline): SGHRS, YFSETQ. This clone was seen just once. Its antigen is unknown. The authors processed graft tissue to release intraepithelial and lamina propria lymphocytes. Findings of the study overall: Allografts carried high graft-versus-host to host-versus-graft clonal ratios in patients having graft-donor T cell macrochimerism. Early after transplant, HvG declines were associated with peak levels of circulating GvH clones.

V is TRBV5-1 and J is TRBJ2-1; 7 nucleotides align to TRBD2. The sequences come from ileum tissue, collected 20 days after intestinal transplant. This clonotype was obtained from a human patient who received an intestinal transplant, so some T cells may come from the graft donor. CDR3 residues: CASSFKSGVSYNEQFF. The CDR3 region has the DNA TGCGCCAGCAGCTTTAAGAGCGGGGTCTCCTACAATGAGCAGTTCTTC.